This is a list of T cell receptor beta chains from one sample in a study of CD8+CD57+ T cells in acquired aplastic anemia. TCRdb reanalysed the reads using MiXCR and keeps one entry per CDR3 protein. The data contain more than 250,000 distinct CDR3 sequences, approximately 56% of them singletons. Sequenced sample: sorted CD4+, CD8+, or CD8+CD57+ T cells (not recorded which) from PBMCs. All receptors come from a human donor with severe aplastic anemia or a healthy control (not recorded which). CDR3s include the opening cysteine and the closing phenylalanine or tryptophan. A D gene is named only where the DNA matches it firmly.

>TRBV5-1|-
CASSMDPTGNSPLHF
>TRBV2|TRBD2
CASSEEFLAGGPQETQYF
>TRBV9|-
CASSVDFYSYGYTF
>TRBV29-1|-
CARRGGAGETQYF
>TRBV12-5|-
CASGLGRGTGELFF
>TRBV5-6|-
CASSLMGTSYEQYF
>TRBV9|-
CASSVEAGPGYTF
>TRBV7-8|-
CASSLGYNSPLHF
>TRBV5-1|-
CASSLDGYEQYF
>TRBV7-2|-
CASSLRLRFEQYF
>TRBV20-1|-
CSASSSIGTGNYEQYF
>TRBV27|-
CASSLGSLYEQYF
>TRBV3-2|-
CASSQRLEGYEQYF
>TRBV6-4|-
CASSTRTGSQFF
>TRBV10-3|TRBD1
CAISESWTGRVPEQFF
>TRBV6-5|-
CASSYWNSVGETQYF
>TRBV10-3|-
CASTLGNRNTEAFF
>TRBV24-1|TRBD2
CATSDSLAVLYNEQFF
>TRBV24-1|TRBD2
CATSGRGDPTDTQYF
>TRBV10-3|-
CAIRDSSGNTIYF
>TRBV25-1|TRBD1
CASSESGQGAGTDTQYF
>TRBV5-6|TRBD1
CASSPGDRGREKLFF
>TRBV20-1|-
CSARDLSRYTEAFF
>TRBV15|-
CATSSQTNNSPLHF
>TRBV11-2|TRBD1
CASSTTGTGGGYGYTF
>TRBV7-6|TRBD1
CASSSMTGEEKLFF
>TRBV14|-
CASSQDPLLGELFF
>TRBV5-4|TRBD1
CASSLGQGENYGYTF
>TRBV9|-
CASSVVLDNQPQHF
>TRBV2|TRBD2
CASRGVSGGAGQTQYF
>TRBV20-1|-
CSARGDNTEAFF
>TRBV2|-
CASKERSGPYEQYF
>TRBV7-9|-
CASGLVGGDNTYEQYF
>TRBV20-1|TRBD1
CSARGRTGLGEQYF
>TRBV19|-
CASSIFQGNQPQHF
>TRBV7-9|-
CASSPPETRTEAFF
>TRBV20-1|-
CSALGLRSGQETQYF
>TRBV7-8|-
CASSPTWGGTEAFF
>TRBV7-2|-
CASSYSGSHPYEKLFF
>TRBV20-1|-
CSAKKGGGQSGELFF
>TRBV9|-
CASTPITGDWQETQYF
>TRBV7-8|-
CASSLASNWGTGELFF
>TRBV20-1|-
CSANGGADYGYTF
>TRBV9|TRBD2
CASSVGGGGGGETQYF
>TRBV5-6|-
CASSLDRGKVTEAFF
>TRBV12-3/TRBV12-4|-
CASSSRRGGDLEKLFF
>TRBV20-1|-
CSARGETDTQYF
>TRBV7-2|-
CASGAGLNTEAFF
>TRBV6-5|TRBD2
CASRGTSGFSGTGELFF
>TRBV4-2|-
CASSQDSPYEQYF
>TRBV6-5|-
CASSGDGGEFSEQYF
>TRBV7-3|-
CASSLSQDLMYTEAFF
>TRBV6-5|-
CASSYVSGTNEQFF
>TRBV7-2|-
CASSLGGDAFF
>TRBV20-1|TRBD2
CRDGGVKREETQYF
>TRBV7-7|-
CASSFYRDTQETQYF
>TRBV7-9|TRBD1
CASSPDRQETQYF
>TRBV18|-
CASSPGGAGNTIYF